A selection of T cell receptor beta chains follows, all from one sample in a study of beta chain features in type 1 diabetes. Generated by immunoSEQ multiplex PCR, the TCRdb table keeps only in-frame clones and is missing some. The sample has 600,000 to 700,000 clones; 9.5% to 15% are singletons. The source material was naive CD4+ T cells from blood. The source of these receptors is a man aged 25-40 years with type 1 diabetes. Each CDR3 is given with its conserved first and last residue. Each record gives: clone size, J gene, V gene, D gene, CDR3 protein, CDR3 DNA. The D gene is left open where the match is weak. Expanded clones get a size class; other rows say once, few or many, or leave the size out.

>.|TRBJ2-7|TRBV7-2|TRBD1
CASSSRQGGREQYF
TGTGCCAGCAGCTCTCGACAGGGGGGCCGCGAGCAGTACTTC
>.|TRBJ2-7|TRBV9|TRBD2
CASSAASGPYEQYF
TGTGCCAGCAGCGCGGCTAGCGGGCCATACGAGCAGTACTTC
>few|TRBJ1-2|TRBV13|.
CASSINSGHRPYGYTF
TGTGCCAGCAGCATAAACTCGGGACACAGGCCCTATGGCTACACCTTC
>.|TRBJ2-1|TRBV5-1|TRBD1
CASSAPPGTADNEQFF
TGCGCCAGCAGCGCACCCCCCGGGACAGCCGACAATGAGCAGTTCTTC
>.|TRBJ2-5|TRBV11-2|.
CASSFTVTQYF
TGTGCCAGCAGCTTTACGGTGACCCAGTACTTC
>.|TRBJ2-3|TRBV30|.
CAWGGGGSTDTQYF
TGTGCCTGGGGGGGAGGAGGGAGCACAGATACGCAGTATTTT
>.|TRBJ2-7|TRBV5-1|.
CASSLIGNTREQYF
TGCGCCAGCAGCTTGATAGGGAATACGCGCGAGCAGTACTTC
>.|TRBJ2-3|TRBV7-2|TRBD2
CASSNGTSRDTQYF
TGTGCCAGCAGCAATGGGACTAGCAGGGATACGCAGTATTTT
>.|TRBJ2-3|TRBV7-2|TRBD2
CASSQPGLARHTQYF
TGTGCCAGCAGCCAGCCGGGACTAGCGCGGCATACGCAGTATTTT
>.|TRBJ1-2|TRBV5-1|.
CASSPGFYGYTF
TGCGCCAGCAGCCCTGGGTTCTATGGCTACACCTTC
>.|TRBJ1-6|TRBV19|.
CASNPGRDSPLHF
TGTGCCTCAAACCCAGGGCGGGATTCACCCCTCCACTTT
>few|TRBJ2-1|TRBV5-4|.
CASSLTGSPYNEQFF
TGTGCCAGCAGCTTGACGGGTTCCCCCTACAATGAGCAGTTCTTC
>few|TRBJ2-3|TRBV6-5|.
CASRLGTDTQYF
TGTGCCAGCAGGCTCGGGACAGATACGCAGTATTTT
>few|TRBJ2-3|TRBV13|.
CASSLLPSTDTQYF
TGTGCCAGCAGCTTACTTCCTAGCACAGATACGCAGTATTTT
>few|TRBJ2-7|TRBV5-6|.
CASRAGLAYEQYF
TGTGCCAGCAGGGCGGGACTCGCCTACGAGCAGTACTTC
>.|TRBJ1-1|TRBV7-3|.
CASSPLQNTEAFF
TGTGCCAGCAGCCCCCTCCAGAACACTGAAGCTTTCTTT